This is a list of T cell receptor beta chains from one sample in a study of post-analysis software for immune sequencing data. TCRdb re-analysed the PCR reads in MiXCR, keeping a single row per CDR3 protein. The sample records roughly 540,000 distinct CDR3 sequences, about a third being singletons. Source material: blood. The source is a girl under 18 with multiple sclerosis. CDR3s include the opening cysteine and the closing phenylalanine or tryptophan. The D gene is left open where the match is weak. Part of the rows lack a size; the others show once, few, many or a class for expanded clones.

d_call	v_call	cdr3_length	j_call	clone_size	cdr3_aa	cdr3_nt
-	TRBV18	12	TRBJ2-1	-	CASSPVTNEQFF	TGTGCCAGCTCACCGGTTACGAATGAGCAGTTCTTC
-	TRBV5-1	17	TRBJ2-6	-	CASSLGVRVSGANVLTF	TGCGCCAGCAGCTTGGGTGTGAGGGTCTCTGGGGCCAACGTCCTGACTTTC
-	TRBV5-5	17	TRBJ2-3	few	CASSFGVGGRNTDTQYF	TGTGCCAGCAGCTTTGGAGTGGGGGGTAGGAACACAGATACGCAGTATTTT
TRBD2	TRBV28	17	TRBJ2-4	-	CASSLSRGGRSKNIQYF	TGTGCCAGCAGTTTGTCCCGGGGGGGCCGTAGCAAAAACATTCAGTACTTC
-	TRBV7-2	15	TRBJ2-3	-	CASSLLSGGTDTQYF	TGTGCCAGCAGCCTTCTGTCGGGGGGCACAGATACGCAGTATTTT
TRBD2	TRBV20-1	17	TRBJ2-2	once	CSAREWRLAGEAGELFF	TGCAGTGCTAGAGAATGGAGACTAGCGGGGGAGGCCGGGGAGCTGTTTTTT
-	TRBV7-3	16	TRBJ1-1	few	CASSLVKGPLMTGHFF	TGTGCCAGCAGCTTAGTAAAGGGACCACTAATGACAGGTCATTTCTTT
-	TRBV20-1	14	TRBJ2-5	many	CSAYRDTQGETQYF	TGCAGTGCTTACCGGGACACCCAAGGAGAGACCCAGTACTTC
-	TRBV5-1	15	TRBJ2-3	-	CASSALGGGTDTQYF	TGCGCCAGCAGCGCCCTGGGGGGCGGCACAGATACGCAGTATTTT
-	TRBV19	13	TRBJ2-5	-	CASSIDGFRTQYF	TGTGCCAGTAGTATTGACGGCTTTCGGACCCAGTACTTC
TRBD1	TRBV29-1	13	TRBJ1-3	few	CSAWTGNGNTIYF	TGCAGCGCCTGGACAGGGAACGGAAACACCATATATTTT
TRBD2	TRBV5-1	19	TRBJ2-3	-	CASSLAPKGTSGGSDTQYF	TGCGCCAGCAGCTTGGCACCCAAAGGGACTAGCGGGGGTTCAGATACGCAGTATTTT
TRBD2	TRBV27	15	TRBJ2-1	-	CASSLPGGIYNEQFF	TGTGCCAGCAGTTTGCCGGGGGGGATCTACAATGAGCAGTTCTTC
-	TRBV20-1	13	TRBJ1-6	few	CSARGLHNSPLHF	TGCAGTGCTAGGGGACTCCATAATTCACCCCTCCACTTT
TRBD2	TRBV20-1	13	TRBJ2-1	-	CSAKERGDYEQFF	TGCAGTGCTAAAGAGCGGGGGGACTATGAGCAGTTCTTC
-	TRBV6-5	13	TRBJ1-2	-	CASSYDGNGGYTF	TGTGCCAGCAGTTACGACGGGAATGGTGGCTACACCTTC
-	TRBV7-2	16	TRBJ2-2	few	CASSHQIAASPGELFF	TGTGCCAGCAGCCATCAGATAGCGGCCTCACCGGGGGAGCTGTTTTTT
TRBD1	TRBV15	14	TRBJ1-4	-	CATSRHRGNEKLFF	TGTGCCACCAGCAGACACAGGGGAAATGAAAAACTGTTTTTT
-	TRBV5-1	14	TRBJ2-6	-	CASSSSSGADVLTF	TGCGCCAGCAGCTCCAGCTCTGGGGCCGACGTCCTGACTTTC
-	TRBV10-3	13	TRBJ2-3	-	CAISAPGTDTQYF	TGTGCCATCAGCGCCCCGGGCACAGATACGCAGTATTTT
TRBD2	TRBV5-8	16	TRBJ2-5	-	CASSGLAGGAQETQYF	TGTGCCAGCAGCGGACTAGCGGGGGGCGCACAAGAGACCCAGTACTTC
TRBD1	TRBV28	14	TRBJ1-1	once	CASSLGQDLPEAFF	TGTGCCAGCAGTTTAGGACAGGACCTTCCTGAAGCTTTCTTT
-	TRBV5-4	14	TRBJ1-2	-	CASSPGKSNYGYTF	TGTGCCAGCAGCCCAGGGAAATCTAACTATGGCTACACCTTC
-	TRBV20-1	13	TRBJ1-2	-	CSARDEGGNGYTF	TGCAGTGCTAGAGACGAGGGGGGGAATGGCTACACCTTC
-	TRBV9	15	TRBJ2-1	-	CASSVLGGSYNEQFF	TGTGCCAGCAGCGTCCTCGGTGGGTCCTACAATGAGCAGTTCTTC
-	TRBV7-9	15	TRBJ1-6	few	CASSLVGSYNSPLHF	TGTGCCAGCAGCTTAGTGGGAAGCTATAATTCACCCCTCCACTTT
-	TRBV4-1	16	TRBJ1-2	once	CASSPARWGDNYGYTF	TGCGCCAGCAGCCCGGCCAGGTGGGGGGATAACTATGGCTACACCTTC
TRBD1	TRBV20-1	14	TRBJ1-2	-	CSAPGGRVENGYTF	TGCAGTGCCCCAGGGGGGAGGGTGGAGAATGGCTACACCTTC
-	TRBV4-1	17	TRBJ2-5	-	CASSQVLLAELQETQYF	TGCGCCAGCAGCCAAGTGTTATTAGCCGAACTACAAGAGACCCAGTACTTC
-	TRBV5-1	16	TRBJ1-3	-	CASSSGQGLSGNTIYF	TGCGCCAGCAGTAGCGGACAAGGCCTCTCTGGAAACACCATATATTTT
-	TRBV10-3	13	TRBJ1-2	few	CAISADPSYGYTF	TGTGCCATCAGTGCGGACCCGTCCTATGGCTACACCTTC
-	TRBV12-3/TRBV12-4	15	TRBJ1-5	-	CASSTYRPSNQPQHF	TGTGCCAGCTCTACCTACAGGCCTAGCAATCAGCCCCAGCATTTT
TRBD1	TRBV10-3	15	TRBJ1-1	-	CAISEMTGRWTEAFF	TGTGCCATCAGTGAGATGACAGGGAGGTGGACTGAAGCTTTCTTT
TRBD1	TRBV5-1	14	TRBJ2-3	-	CASSLADREDTQYF	TGCGCCAGCAGCCTTGCGGACAGGGAAGATACGCAGTATTTT
TRBD2	TRBV20-1	16	TRBJ2-5	-	CSAYRTSGVWGETQYF	TGCAGTGCGTACCGGACTAGCGGGGTTTGGGGAGAGACCCAGTACTTC
TRBD2	TRBV5-1	16	TRBJ2-3	few	CASNLGTSGGTDTQYF	TGCGCCAGCAATCTCGGGACTAGCGGAGGCACAGATACGCAGTATTTT
-	TRBV20-1	15	TRBJ1-2	few	CSAPAGAGANYGYTF	TGCAGTGCTCCGGCAGGGGCGGGAGCTAACTATGGCTACACCTTC
-	TRBV14	13	TRBJ2-5	few	CASSPLDQETQYF	TGTGCCAGCAGCCCCCTCGACCAAGAGACCCAGTACTTC
-	TRBV7-9	17	TRBJ1-3	-	CASSPVIGGEAGNTIYF	TGTGCCAGCAGCCCAGTAATTGGGGGGGAAGCTGGAAACACCATATATTTT
-	TRBV7-3	16	TRBJ2-1	-	CASGSGLTTSYNEQFF	TGTGCCAGCGGCTCCGGACTGACCACATCCTACAATGAGCAGTTCTTC
-	TRBV7-8	15	TRBJ1-2	-	CAGSLPAGTPSGYTF	TGTGCCGGCAGCCTACCGGCCGGGACGCCCTCTGGCTACACCTTC
-	TRBV20-1	15	TRBJ2-2	-	CSARSGALNTGELFF	TGCAGTGCGCGGTCCGGGGCCTTAAACACCGGGGAGCTGTTTTTT
-	TRBV5-6	16	TRBJ2-3	-	CASSYLQQQGTDTQYF	TGTGCCAGCAGTTACCTCCAACAACAGGGCACAGATACGCAGTATTTT
-	TRBV5-1	14	TRBJ1-2	-	CASSLVSGATMPTF	TGCGCCAGCAGCTTGGTCTCAGGTGCCACTATGCCCACCTTC
-	TRBV20-1	12	TRBJ1-6	-	CSASHSDSPLHF	TGCAGTGCTAGTCACAGTGATTCACCCCTCCACTTT
TRBD1	TRBV18	15	TRBJ1-5	-	CASSSLAGGHQPQHF	TGTGCCAGCTCATCCCTGGCAGGGGGCCATCAGCCCCAGCATTTT
TRBD2	TRBV5-6	22	TRBJ2-3	-	CAGSLDRGSGGSTVSTTDTQYF	TGTGCCGGCAGCTTGGATCGGGGTAGCGGGGGGAGTACCGTCTCCACCACAGATACGCAGTATTTT
TRBD2	TRBV5-1	16	TRBJ2-1	few	CASSLEPVLAVNEQFF	TGCGCCAGCAGCCTGGAACCCGTTCTAGCGGTCAATGAGCAGTTCTTC
-	TRBV20-1	12	TRBJ2-3	-	CSAPVATDTQYF	TGCAGTGCTCCCGTGGCCACCGATACGCAGTATTTT
-	TRBV27	14	TRBJ2-7	-	CASSLQLVSYEQYF	TGTGCCAGCAGTTTACAGCTAGTTAGCTATGAGCAGTACTTC
TRBD1	TRBV10-3	12	TRBJ1-2	few	CAITPGGYGYTF	TGTGCCATCACTCCAGGGGGTTATGGCTACACCTTC
-	TRBV5-1	16	TRBJ1-1	once	CASSWTPGLRNTEAFF	TGCGCCAGCAGCTGGACCCCTGGCCTAAGGAACACTGAAGCTTTCTTT